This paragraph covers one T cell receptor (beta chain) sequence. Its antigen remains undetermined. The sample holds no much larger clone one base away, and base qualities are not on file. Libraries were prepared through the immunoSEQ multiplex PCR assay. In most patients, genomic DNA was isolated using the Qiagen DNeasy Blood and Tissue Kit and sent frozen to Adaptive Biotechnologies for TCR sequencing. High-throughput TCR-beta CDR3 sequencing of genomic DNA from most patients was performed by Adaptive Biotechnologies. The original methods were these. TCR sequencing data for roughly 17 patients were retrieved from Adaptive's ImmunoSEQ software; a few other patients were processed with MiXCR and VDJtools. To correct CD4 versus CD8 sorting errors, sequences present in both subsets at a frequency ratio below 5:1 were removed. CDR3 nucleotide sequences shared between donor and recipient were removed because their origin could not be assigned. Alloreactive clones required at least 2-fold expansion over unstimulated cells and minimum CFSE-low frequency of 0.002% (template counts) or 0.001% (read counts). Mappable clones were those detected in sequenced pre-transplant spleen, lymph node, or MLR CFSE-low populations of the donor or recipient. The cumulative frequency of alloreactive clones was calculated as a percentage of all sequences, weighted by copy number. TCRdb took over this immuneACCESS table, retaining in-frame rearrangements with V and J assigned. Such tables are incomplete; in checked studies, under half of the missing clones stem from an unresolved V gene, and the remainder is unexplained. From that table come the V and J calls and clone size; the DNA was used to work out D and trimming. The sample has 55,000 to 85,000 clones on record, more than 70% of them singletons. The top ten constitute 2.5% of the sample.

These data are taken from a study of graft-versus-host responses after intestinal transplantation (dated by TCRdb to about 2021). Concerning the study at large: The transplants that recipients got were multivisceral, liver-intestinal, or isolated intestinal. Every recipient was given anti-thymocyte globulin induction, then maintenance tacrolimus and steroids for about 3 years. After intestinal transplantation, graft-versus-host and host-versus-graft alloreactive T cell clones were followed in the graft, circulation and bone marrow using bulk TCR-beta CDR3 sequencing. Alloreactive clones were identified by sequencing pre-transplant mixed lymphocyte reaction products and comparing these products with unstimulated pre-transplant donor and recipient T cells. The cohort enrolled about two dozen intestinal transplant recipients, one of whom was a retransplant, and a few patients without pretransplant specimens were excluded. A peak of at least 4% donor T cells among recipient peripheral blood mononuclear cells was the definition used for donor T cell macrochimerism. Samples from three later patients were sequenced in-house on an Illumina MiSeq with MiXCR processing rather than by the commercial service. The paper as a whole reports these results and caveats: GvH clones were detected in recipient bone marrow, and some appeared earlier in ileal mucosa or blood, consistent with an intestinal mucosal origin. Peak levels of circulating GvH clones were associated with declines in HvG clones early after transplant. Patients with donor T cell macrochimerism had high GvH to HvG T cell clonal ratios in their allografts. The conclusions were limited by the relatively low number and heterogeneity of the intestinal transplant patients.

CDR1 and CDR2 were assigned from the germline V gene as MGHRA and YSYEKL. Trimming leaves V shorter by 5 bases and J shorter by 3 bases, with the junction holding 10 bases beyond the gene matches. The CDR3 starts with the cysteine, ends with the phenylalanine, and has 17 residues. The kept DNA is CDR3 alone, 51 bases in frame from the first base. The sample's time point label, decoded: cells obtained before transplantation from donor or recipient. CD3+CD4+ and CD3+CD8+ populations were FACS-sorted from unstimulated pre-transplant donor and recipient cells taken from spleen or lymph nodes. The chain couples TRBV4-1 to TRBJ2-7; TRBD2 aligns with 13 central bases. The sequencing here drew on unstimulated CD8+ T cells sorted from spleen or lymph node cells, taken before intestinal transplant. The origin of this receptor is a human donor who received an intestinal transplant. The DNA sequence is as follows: TGCGCCAGCAGCACCGGACTAGCGGGAGATGGGCTCTACGAGCAGTACTTC. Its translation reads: CASSTGLAGDGLYEQYF.